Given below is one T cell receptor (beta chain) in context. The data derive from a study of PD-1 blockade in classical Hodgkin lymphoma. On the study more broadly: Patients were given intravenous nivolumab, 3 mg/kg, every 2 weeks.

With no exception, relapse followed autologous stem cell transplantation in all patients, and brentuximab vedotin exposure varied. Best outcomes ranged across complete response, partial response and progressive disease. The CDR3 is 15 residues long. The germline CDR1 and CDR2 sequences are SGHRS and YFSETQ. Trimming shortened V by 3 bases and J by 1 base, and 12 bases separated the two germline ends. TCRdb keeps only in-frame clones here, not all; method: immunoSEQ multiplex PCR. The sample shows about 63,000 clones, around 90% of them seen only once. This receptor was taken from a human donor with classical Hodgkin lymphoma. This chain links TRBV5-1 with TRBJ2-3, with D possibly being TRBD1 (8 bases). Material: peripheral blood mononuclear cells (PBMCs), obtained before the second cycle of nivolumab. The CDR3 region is CASSSGGQGTDTQYF. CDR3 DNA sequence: TGCGCCAGCAGCTCGGGGGGACAGGGCACAGATACGCAGTATTTT.